Listed below are T cell receptor beta chains from one sample, sequenced in a study of blood T cell repertoires in COVID-19. The protocol was immunoSEQ multiplex PCR, while the TCRdb copy is restricted to in-frame clones and leaves out a portion. The data hold around 50,000 clones, with more than 70% observed a single time. Sequencing was performed on peripheral blood. All receptors derive from a human donor in a cohort sampled during active COVID-19. Both conserved end residues are part of each CDR3. Fields, in order: D gene, J gene, V gene, clone size, CDR3 DNA, CDR3 protein. D genes are given only for firm matches. The size of a clone is reported for some rows only, either as once, few or many, or as a class for expanded clones.

d_gene: .; j_gene: TRBJ1-1; v_gene: TRBV11-1; abundance: .; CDR3nt: TGTGCCAGCAGCTTGAACGGGAACACTGAAGCTTTCTTT; CDR3aa: CASSLNGNTEAFF
d_gene: .; j_gene: TRBJ1-5; v_gene: TRBV7-2; abundance: few; CDR3nt: TGTGCCAGCAGCCAACTAGGTCGCAATCAGCCCCAGCATTTT; CDR3aa: CASSQLGRNQPQHF
d_gene: .; j_gene: TRBJ1-5; v_gene: TRBV3-1/TRBV3-2; abundance: few; CDR3nt: TGTGCCAGCAGCCAAGGGACTGCGGGGGCCGAGCAGCCCCAGCATTTT; CDR3aa: CASSQGTAGAEQPQHF
d_gene: TRBD1; j_gene: TRBJ1-2; v_gene: TRBV6-1; abundance: .; CDR3nt: TGTGCCAGCAGTGAAAGTGGGGACAGGAGCGGCTACACCTTC; CDR3aa: CASSESGDRSGYTF
d_gene: TRBD2; j_gene: TRBJ2-2; v_gene: TRBV15; abundance: once; CDR3nt: TGTGCCACCAGCAGCCCTAAGGCAGCGGGAAGAACCGGGGAGCTGTTTTTT; CDR3aa: CATSSPKAAGRTGELFF
d_gene: .; j_gene: TRBJ2-1; v_gene: TRBV6-6; abundance: .; CDR3nt: TGTGCCAGCAGTTACCGGGACTCTGAGTTCTTC; CDR3aa: CASSYRDSEFF
d_gene: .; j_gene: TRBJ1-1; v_gene: TRBV7-2; abundance: .; CDR3nt: TGTGCCAGCAGCTTATACAGGGACACTGAAGCTTTCTTT; CDR3aa: CASSLYRDTEAFF
d_gene: .; j_gene: TRBJ2-6; v_gene: TRBV28; abundance: .; CDR3nt: TGTGCCAGCAGTTTCTACAGGGCTGGGGCCAACGTCCTGACTTTC; CDR3aa: CASSFYRAGANVLTF
d_gene: .; j_gene: TRBJ1-6; v_gene: TRBV18; abundance: .; CDR3nt: TGTGCCAGCTCACCGGGGGGTAATTCACCCCTCCACTTT; CDR3aa: CASSPGGNSPLHF
d_gene: .; j_gene: TRBJ1-1; v_gene: TRBV10-3; abundance: .; CDR3nt: TGTGCCATCAGTTCGGGGGACACTGAAGCTTTCTTT; CDR3aa: CAISSGDTEAFF
d_gene: TRBD2; j_gene: TRBJ2-1; v_gene: TRBV7-8; abundance: .; CDR3nt: TGTGCCAGCAGCTTTAGCGGGACCTACAATGAGCAGTTCTTC; CDR3aa: CASSFSGTYNEQFF
d_gene: .; j_gene: TRBJ2-7; v_gene: TRBV5-4; abundance: few; CDR3nt: TGTGCCAGCAGCTATGCAGGGATGGTGAGTGAGCAGTACTTC; CDR3aa: CASSYAGMVSEQYF
d_gene: TRBD1; j_gene: TRBJ2-3; v_gene: TRBV10-3; abundance: .; CDR3nt: TGTGCCATCAGTTCTAACAGGGGCACGCCAGGGGATACGCAGTATTTT; CDR3aa: CAISSNRGTPGDTQYF
d_gene: TRBD2; j_gene: TRBJ2-3; v_gene: TRBV10-3; abundance: .; CDR3nt: TGTGCCATCAGCGGGACTAGCGGGGCCTCAGATACGCAGTATTTT; CDR3aa: CAISGTSGASDTQYF
d_gene: .; j_gene: TRBJ2-2; v_gene: TRBV11-1; abundance: once; CDR3nt: TGTGCCAGCAGCTTACTATCAGGCACCGGGGAGCTGTTTTTT; CDR3aa: CASSLLSGTGELFF
d_gene: .; j_gene: TRBJ1-3; v_gene: TRBV9; abundance: .; CDR3nt: TGTGCCAGCAGCGCCTTATCGGGAACCGGGGACACCATATATTTT; CDR3aa: CASSALSGTGDTIYF
d_gene: .; j_gene: TRBJ2-6; v_gene: TRBV28; abundance: .; CDR3nt: TGTGCCAGCAGTTTATCACGGGGTACTGGGGCCAACGTCCTGACTTTC; CDR3aa: CASSLSRGTGANVLTF
d_gene: TRBD1; j_gene: TRBJ1-2; v_gene: TRBV4-3; abundance: .; CDR3nt: TGCGCCAGCAGCCAAGGACAGGGAAAAGGGGGCTACACCTTC; CDR3aa: CASSQGQGKGGYTF
d_gene: TRBD2; j_gene: TRBJ2-3; v_gene: TRBV6-1; abundance: .; CDR3nt: TGTGCCAGCAGTGAATCGGGGGGTTCAGATACGCAGTATTTT; CDR3aa: CASSESGGSDTQYF
d_gene: TRBD2; j_gene: TRBJ2-2; v_gene: TRBV4-1; abundance: .; CDR3nt: TGCGCCAGCAGCCTCGGACTAGCTTTCCCCGGGGAGCTGTTTTTT; CDR3aa: CASSLGLAFPGELFF
d_gene: .; j_gene: TRBJ1-5; v_gene: TRBV20-1; abundance: .; CDR3nt: TGCAGTGCTAGTAGTAGTCAGGGCAAAATGTATAATCAGCCCCAGCATTTT; CDR3aa: CSASSSQGKMYNQPQHF
d_gene: TRBD1; j_gene: TRBJ2-7; v_gene: TRBV19; abundance: once; CDR3nt: TGTGCCAGTAGTTCCCCGGGACAGGGCAACGAGCAGTACTTC; CDR3aa: CASSSPGQGNEQYF
d_gene: TRBD2; j_gene: TRBJ2-7; v_gene: TRBV4-3; abundance: .; CDR3nt: TGCGCCAGCAGCCAAGATATAGAGCGGGGGACCTACGAGCAGTACTTC; CDR3aa: CASSQDIERGTYEQYF
d_gene: .; j_gene: TRBJ2-7; v_gene: TRBV11-3; abundance: few; CDR3nt: TGTGCCAGCAGCTTTTTTCATCGACAGAAATTCGGCCCCAGGAGTTACGAGCAGTACTTC; CDR3aa: CASSFFHRQKFGPRSYEQYF